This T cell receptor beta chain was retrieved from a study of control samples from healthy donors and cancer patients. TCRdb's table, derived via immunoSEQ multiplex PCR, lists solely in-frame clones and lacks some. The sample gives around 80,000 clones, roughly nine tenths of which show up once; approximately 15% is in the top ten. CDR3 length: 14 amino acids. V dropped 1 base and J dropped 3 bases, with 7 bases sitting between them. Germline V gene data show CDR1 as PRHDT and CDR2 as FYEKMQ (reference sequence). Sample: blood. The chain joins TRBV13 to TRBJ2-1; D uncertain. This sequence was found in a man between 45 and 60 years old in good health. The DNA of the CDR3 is TGTGCCAGCAGCTTAGTCCCCAACTACAATGAGCAGTTCTTC. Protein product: CASSLVPNYNEQFF.